This T cell receptor beta chain was identified during a study of graft-versus-host responses after intestinal transplantation. Study details: Every one of the recipients received anti-thymocyte globulin induction and afterwards took tacrolimus and steroids for approximately three years.

Repertoires were generated with immunoSEQ multiplex PCR, while TCRdb's copy carries only in-frame clones and drops some. In the table there are 80,000 to 100,000 clones, 85% to 95% of which are singletons. Study-wide points: Individuals who had graft-donor T cell macrochimerism had allografts that showed high graft-versus-host to host-versus-graft clonal ratios.

About this clone: What it binds is not known.

The sample here was unstimulated CD8+ T cells sorted from spleen or lymph node cells, taken before transplant. The TCR comes from a human donor who was the organ donor for an intestinal transplant.

This chain's CDR3 is CASSQTDVGETQYF. CDR3 in DNA: TGTGCCAGTAGCCAGACAGACGTGGGGGAGACCCAGTACTTC. This sequence joins TRBV19 and TRBJ2-5; D possibly corresponds to TRBD1 (5 bases). Germline assignment: CDR1 LNHDA and CDR2 SQIVND (reference sequence). V was cut by 6 bases and J by 5 bases, with 16 bases left in between. The CDR3 contains 14 residues.